This T cell receptor (beta chain) was documented in a study of graft-versus-host responses after intestinal transplantation. Overall study: Each transplant was multivisceral, liver-intestinal, or isolated intestinal. Every transplant recipient was induced with anti-thymocyte globulin, then maintained on tacrolimus and steroids for approximately three years.

The length of the CDR3 is 14 residues. Per the germline V gene, CDR1 is MNHEY and CDR2 is SVGAGI. Germline trimming cut 6 bases from V and 4 bases from J; bases unmatched to any gene: 6. Notes on this clone: Its antigen is unidentified.

Generated by immunoSEQ multiplex PCR, the TCRdb table keeps only in-frame clones and is missing some. The sample contains about 88,000 clones, roughly 93% of which appear only once. This sequence was found in a human donor who was the organ donor for an intestinal transplant. The V call is TRBV6-5, the J call TRBJ1-5, with TRBD1 matching 7 bases. The starting material was unstimulated CD4+ T cells sorted from spleen or lymph node cells, obtained before transplant. This CDR3 is CASRRQGGNQPQHF. The CDR3 DNA reads as TGTGCCAGCAGAAGACAGGGAGGGAATCAGCCCCAGCATTTT.